The 31 T cell receptor beta chains given below trace back to one sample, sequenced in a study of blood T cell repertoires in COVID-19. Libraries were prepared by immunoSEQ multiplex PCR; TCRdb keeps only in-frame clonotypes and omits some of them. The table includes about 260,000 clones, around 89% detected once. The sample was PBMCs or T cells enriched from blood (not recorded which). The receptor source for this set is a man aged 50 to 60 who had been exposed to COVID-19.

The gene calls are TRBV5-4 and TRBJ2-1; D not certain. The CDR3 totals 14 residues. Germline V gene sequence: CDR1 SGHNT, CDR2 YYREEE (reference sequence). The ends were cut back, 0 bases at V and 9 bases at J, with 13 bases in the middle. CDR3 amino acids: CASSLGVVRGEQFF. CDR3 coding DNA: TGTGCCAGCAGCTTGGGAGTAGTCCGTGGTGAGCAGTTCTTC.

The chain has TRBV28 and TRBJ1-5; 9 bases are a match to TRBD1. J was trimmed by 4 bases and V by 6 bases; bases with no gene match: 10. Germline CDR1 MDHEN, CDR2 SYDVKM. The CDR3 sequence is 16 residues long. This chain's CDR3 is CASSLTPTGGNQPQHF. The CDR3 DNA sequence: TGTGCCAGCAGCCTCACCCCGACAGGGGGAAATCAGCCCCAGCATTTT.

The gene calls are TRBV28 and TRBJ2-2, with D uncertain. V was clipped by 3 bases and J by 1 base, with 12 bases between them. The V gene's germline CDR1 is MDHEN and CDR2 SYDVKM. The CDR3 loop spans 16 amino acids. The CDR3 sequence is CASSFRLTLNTGELFF. The CDR3, as DNA: TGTGCCAGCAGTTTTCGGCTGACATTGAACACCGGGGAGCTGTTTTTT.

The CDR3 nucleotides are TGTGCCAGCAGTTTACGCGTGTTTGAGGAGCAGTACGTC. It codes for CASSLRVFEEQYV. The chain combines TRBV28 with TRBJ2-7; D is unclear. CDR1 is MDHEN and CDR2 is SYDVKM in the germline V gene. CDR3 length equals 13 residues. V was trimmed by 2 bases and J by 7 bases, leaving 12 bases between them.

The chain has TRBV28 and TRBJ1-6; TRBD1 aligns across 9 bases. With 8 bases clipped from V and 14 bases from J, the junction kept 10 bases outside the gene matches. CDR3 length: 13 amino acids. CDR1 is MDHEN, CDR2 SYDVKM, per germline. This CDR3 is CASVPGQGPSLHF. The CDR3 region has the DNA TGTGCCAGCGTACCGGGACAGGGTCCCTCCCTCCACTTT. Variable domain in full (rest from reference TRBV28 and TRBJ1-6): DVKVTQSSRYLVKRTGEKVFLECVQDMDHENMFWYRQDPGLGLRLIYFSYDVKMKEKGDIPEGYSVSREKKERFSLILESASTNQTSMYLCASVPGQGPSLHFGNGTRLTVT.

As regards this clone: Different DNA sequences within this sample yield the same CDR3. The rearrangement links TRBV24-1 to TRBJ1-2, with 12 bases matching TRBD1. CDR3 length equals 15 residues. Germline assignment: CDR1 KGHDR and CDR2 SFDVKD. V dropped 4 bases and J dropped 6; count of bases not matched to a gene: 5. CDR3 region: CATSEGTGGVDGYTF. CDR3 sequence (DNA): TGTGCCACCAGTGAAGGGACAGGGGGCGTGGATGGCTACACCTTC.

The chain links TRBV5-1 to TRBJ1-1; no clear D. V was cut by 0 bases and J by 1 base, with 4 bases left in between. The CDR3 sequence is 13 residues long. Germline V gene lookup returns CDR1 SGHRS and CDR2 YFSETQ. The CDR3 DNA is TGCGCCAGCAGCTTGGACACGAACACTGAAGCTTTCTTT. It is translated as CASSLDTNTEAFF.

The chain couples TRBV6-1 to TRBJ1-2; no clear D. CDR3 size: 15 residues. Germline lookup yields CDR1 MNHNS and CDR2 SASEGT. V lost 2 bases, J lost 4 bases, and 14 bases lay in between. The CDR3 is CASSERRERVYGYTF. The CDR3 bases are TGTGCCAGCAGTGAAAGGAGGGAACGGGTCTATGGCTACACCTTC.

This chain uses TRBV24-1 with TRBJ1-1, with 7 bases that match TRBD1. V lost 3 bases and J lost 6; bases outside the gene matches: 6. The germline gives CDR1 KGHDR, CDR2 SFDVKD. The CDR3 contains 14 residues. The CDR3 DNA follows: TGTGCCACCAGTGATAAGGGGGCTTTTCCTGAAGCTTTCTTT. This sequence encodes CATSDKGAFPEAFF.

This sequence joins TRBV2 and TRBJ1-1, with D possibly being TRBD1 (5 bases). The length of the CDR3 is 12 residues. In germline, CDR1 is SNHLY, CDR2 FYNNEI. V dropped 5 bases and J dropped 10 bases, with 14 bases sitting between them. The CDR3 loop is CASSPDTTLAFF. The DNA for the CDR3 is TGTGCCAGCAGTCCGGACACCACTCTAGCTTTCTTT.

This clone has only one observation. This CDR3 reads CASSWTGSEQYV. CDR3 coding DNA: TGTGCCAGCAGCTGGACAGGTTCCGAGCAGTACGTC. The V and J genes are TRBV5-6 and TRBJ2-7; 7 bases line up with TRBD1. Germline CDR1 SGHDT, CDR2 YYEEEE. Trimming cost V 3 bases and J 6 bases; bases outside gene matches: 3. This CDR3 is built from 12 residues.

CDR3 DNA: TGCGCCAGCAGCTTAGGGCCCGTGGCGGGGCCAAATCAGCCCCAGCATTTT. Encoded protein: CASSLGPVAGPNQPQHF. V is TRBV5-1 and J is TRBJ1-5; tentatively, D is TRBD1 (5 bases). The CDR3 covers 17 residues. Trimming took off 2 bases at V and 4 bases at J, with 19 bases between the two ends. CDR1 SGHRS and CDR2 YFSETQ come from the germline V gene. The full variable domain, in which reference TRBV5-1 and TRBJ1-5 provide the parts outside the CDR3, is KAGVTQTPRYLIKTRGQQVTLSCSPISGHRSVSWYQQTPGQGLQFLFEYFSETQRNKGNFPGRFSGRQFSNSRSEMNVSTLELGDSALYLCASSLGPVAGPNQPQHFGDGTRLSIL.

In DNA form, the CDR3 reads TGTGCCAGCACTTGGTCCAGTGCGGCGGCCTATAATTCACCCCTCCACTTT. Protein: CASTWSSAAAYNSPLHF. The chain is built from TRBV28 and TRBJ1-6, with D hard to call. The ends were cut back, 7 bases at V and 2 bases at J, with 18 bases in the middle. CDR1 MDHEN and CDR2 SYDVKM come from the germline V gene. CDR3 size: 17 residues.

The V call is TRBV19, the J call TRBJ2-1; 7 positions match TRBD2. J was trimmed by 0 bases and V by 3 bases; bases with no gene match: 8. This CDR3 spans 17 amino acids. The germline gives CDR1 LNHDA, CDR2 SQIVND (reference sequence). The chain's CDR3 is CASSIISGRSSYNEQFF. In DNA, the CDR3 is TGTGCCAGTAGTATTATTAGCGGGCGGAGCTCCTACAATGAGCAGTTCTTC.

This chain joins TRBV5-8 and TRBJ1-5, with D unresolved. Trimming shortened V by 9 bases and J by 6 bases, and 31 bases separated the two germline ends. The CDR3 runs 18 residues. The V gene's germline CDR1 is SGHTS and CDR2 YDEGEE. CDR3 in DNA: TGTGCCACGTTCCGCGATCGTCGCGGTACGGTGCCGAGTCAGCCCCAGCATTTT. Protein: CATFRDRRGTVPSQPQHF.

The chain has TRBV7-9 and TRBJ2-6; D gene unclear. The germline CDR1 and CDR2 sequences are SEHNR and FQNEAQ (reference sequence). The CDR3 sequence is 17 residues long. V lost 1 base and J lost 4, with 14 bases in between. The chain's CDR3 is CASSLEVRVSGANVLTF. In nucleotides, the CDR3 is TGTGCCAGCAGCTTAGAGGTTCGGGTCTCCGGGGCCAACGTCCTGACTTTC.

The rearrangement uses TRBV28 and TRBJ1-2; D remains unclear. The CDR3 totals 15 residues. Germline V CDR1 and CDR2: MDHEN, SYDVKM. Trimming took off 6 bases at V and 0 bases at J, with 14 bases between the two ends. CDR3 sequence (DNA): TGTGCCAGCAGGCCTCATTCGGGGACTAACTATGGCTACACCTTC. This sequence encodes CASRPHSGTNYGYTF.

This clone came up once. This sequence joins TRBV7-3 and TRBJ2-3; D is ambiguous. The CDR3 covers 15 residues. Looked up from germline, CDR1 is SGHTA and CDR2 is FQGTGA. V shed 2 bases and J shed 0 bases, with 9 bases lying between them. CDR3 in amino acids: CASSLVAESTDTQYF. CDR3 sequence (DNA): TGTGCCAGCAGCTTAGTGGCGGAAAGCACAGATACGCAGTATTTT.

The chain combines TRBV19 with TRBJ1-5; a weak D match, TRBD1 (5 bases). The V gene's germline CDR1 is LNHDA and CDR2 SQIVND (reference sequence). Deletions cut 5 bases from V and 7 bases from J, with 18 bases between. This CDR3 region has 15 residues. CDR3 sequence (DNA): TGTGCCAGTAGTGGAGTGATGGGGGGGTTCCAGCCCCAGCATTTT. As protein: CASSGVMGGFQPQHF.

The chain couples TRBV2 to TRBJ1-6; 7 bases agree with TRBD1. V dropped 10 bases and J dropped 10; count of bases not matched to a gene: 13. CDR1 and CDR2 (germline): SNHLY, FYNNEI. There are 14 residues in the CDR3. CDR3 residues: CATSGQTDGSPLHF. The DNA of the CDR3 is TGTGCCACCTCGGGACAGACTGATGGGTCACCCCTCCACTTT.

This sequence joins TRBV24-1 and TRBJ2-7; 9 bases align to TRBD1. V was clipped by 3 bases and J by 4 bases; unmatched bases: 6. The germline V gene encodes CDR1 KGHDR and CDR2 SFDVKD. The CDR3 extends over 15 amino acids. CDR3 sequence: CATSDPGTGTYEQYF. The CDR3 DNA reads as TGTGCCACCAGTGATCCCGGGACAGGGACATACGAGCAGTACTTC.

As regards this clone: In the same sample, other DNA sequences code for this CDR3. The chain is built from TRBV9 and TRBJ2-3; D is perhaps TRBD2 (5 bases). CDR3 length equals 14 residues. Trimming stripped 0 bases from V and 2 bases from J, with 7 bases between. Germline CDR1 and CDR2: SGDLS and YYNGEE. The CDR3 nucleotides read TGTGCCAGCAGCGTAGTGGGAGTCACAGATACGCAGTATTTT. This translates into CASSVVGVTDTQYF.

For this clone: Other DNA sequences in the same sample also yield this CDR3. V usage is TRBV24-1 and J usage is TRBJ2-5, with 10 bases fitting TRBD1. V gave up 7 bases and J gave up 5 bases; unmatched junction bases: 0. Germline values: CDR1 KGHDR, CDR2 SFDVKD. The CDR3 has 12 residues. CDR3: CATRDRGETQYF. The CDR3 DNA sequence: TGTGCCACCAGGGACAGGGGGGAGACCCAGTACTTC.

The V call is TRBV11-3, the J call TRBJ1-6; D is uncertain. V was shortened by 4 bases and J by 10 bases, with 11 bases between the two germline ends. The CDR3 covers 13 residues. The germline CDR1 and CDR2 sequences are SGHNT and YENEEA. The CDR3 region is CASSYGLRSPLHF. CDR3 sequence (DNA): TGTGCCAGCAGCTATGGTTTGAGGTCACCCCTCCACTTT.

The gene calls are TRBV2 and TRBJ2-7; 8 bases align to TRBD1. Germline V lookup: CDR1 SNHLY, CDR2 FYNNEI. J gave up 7 bases and V 6 bases, and 17 bases lay outside the gene matches. This CDR3 region has 16 residues. The CDR3 DNA is TGTGCCAGCAGAAAACGGAAGGGGACAGGTTCGAGTGAGCAGTACTTC. Protein product: CASRKRKGTGSSEQYF.

This chain joins TRBV19 and TRBJ2-1, with D maybe TRBD2 (6 bases). The CDR3 consists of 14 residues. Germline V gene sequence: CDR1 LNHDA, CDR2 SQIVND (reference sequence). Trimming stripped 5 bases from V and 2 bases from J, with 10 bases between. The DNA for the CDR3 is TGTGCCAGTAGTCCAGGGACTGCCTACAATGAGCAGTTCTTC. Protein product: CASSPGTAYNEQFF.

This clone was recorded only once. The chain is built from TRBV15 and TRBJ1-5; 9 bases map to TRBD1. The J segment lost 5 bases and the V segment lost 7 bases, leaving 6 bases of the junction unmatched. The CDR3 is made up of 14 amino acids. The V gene's germline CDR1 is LNHNV and CDR2 YYDKDF (reference sequence). The CDR3 reads CATTIRQGDQPQHF. The CDR3 DNA is TGTGCCACCACCATCCGACAGGGGGATCAGCCCCAGCATTTT.

This chain joins TRBV29-1 and TRBJ1-2; D possibly corresponds to TRBD1 (5 bases). There are 13 residues in the CDR3. Germline values: CDR1 SQVTM, CDR2 ANQGSEA. The V end was cut by 4 bases, the J end by 8 bases, with 17 bases between. The CDR3 DNA follows: TGCAGCGTTGTTGGGGCACCTTTCGAGGGCTACACCTTC. This encodes CSVVGAPFEGYTF.

CDR3 nucleotides: TGTGCCAGCAGCTTAGGTCCCCCTAGCGGGGAGGAGACCCAGTACTTC. Protein product: CASSLGPPSGEETQYF. This chain links TRBV7-6 with TRBJ2-5, with TRBD2 matching 9 bases. The CDR3 spans 16 residues. Germline V gene sequence: CDR1 SGHVS, CDR2 FNYEAQ. The junction had 8 bases not matched to a gene; V was cut back by 1 base and J by 5 bases.

This chain's CDR3 is CASSMRSTGGSYGYTF. The DNA for the CDR3 is TGTGCCAGCAGCATGAGATCGACAGGGGGCAGCTATGGCTACACCTTC. This chain connects TRBV7-9 to TRBJ1-2; the match to TRBD1 covers 10 bases. Germline CDR1 reads SEHNR; CDR2 reads FQNEAQ (reference sequence). This CDR3 has 16 amino acids. V lost 5 bases to trimming and J lost 4 bases; unmatched junction nucleotides: 10.

The genes are TRBV5-1 and TRBJ2-1; 8 bases are shared with TRBD2. The CDR3 extends over 15 amino acids. Per germline, CDR1 SGHRS and CDR2 YFSETQ. J gave up 0 bases and V 3 bases, and 2 bases lay outside the gene matches. The CDR3 protein is CASSWLAGSYNEQFF. The DNA for the CDR3 is TGCGCCAGCAGCTGGCTAGCGGGCTCCTACAATGAGCAGTTCTTC.